The 19 T cell receptor beta chains in this list originate from one sample, sequenced in a study of OX40 agonist ivuxolimab in advanced cancers. Using immunoSEQ multiplex PCR, the repertoire was profiled, and TCRdb retains in-frame clones only, with some absent. The sample records roughly 120,000 clones, roughly 90% being singletons. Source: CD4+ or CD8+ T cells sorted from blood, taken in a trial of the OX40 agonist ivuxolimab. The receptors were sampled from an adult with an advanced solid tumor such as melanoma, head and neck, liver or kidney cancer.

In nucleotides, the CDR3 is TGTGCCATCAGTGCAGCCAGCGGGGTATACAATGAGCAGTTCTTC. Translated: CAISAASGVYNEQFF. The chain recombines TRBV10-3 with TRBJ2-1; 7 bases are a match to TRBD2. The CDR3 runs to 15 residues. Germline V gene sequence: CDR1 ENHRY, CDR2 SYGVKD. V lost 4 bases and J lost 4; bases outside the gene matches: 7.

The gene calls are TRBV19 and TRBJ2-7, with 7 bases matching TRBD1. Germline CDR1 LNHDA, CDR2 SQIVND (reference sequence). V lost 4 bases, J lost 3 bases, and 9 bases stayed unmatched. This CDR3 has 15 amino acids. DNA for the CDR3: TGTGCCAGTAGTACTCTCCCCGGGACAGTCTACGAGCAGTACTTC. This gives the protein CASSTLPGTVYEQYF.

This clone was picked up one time. V and J are TRBV4-1 and TRBJ1-2; unclear D gene. This CDR3 spans 15 amino acids. Per the germline V gene, CDR1 is MGHRA and CDR2 is YSYEKL. The V end lost 0 bases, the J end lost 1 base, and 9 bases lay between the germline ends. The CDR3: CASSQEVELNYGYTF. The CDR3 DNA reads TGCGCCAGCAGCCAAGAAGTCGAGCTTAACTATGGCTACACCTTC.

The chain's CDR3 is CSVRYSYNEQFF. In DNA form, the CDR3 reads TGCAGCGTTCGGTACTCCTACAATGAGCAGTTCTTC. The chain employs TRBV29-1 and TRBJ2-1; D uncertain. The V end lost 5 bases, the J end lost 0 bases, and 5 bases lay between the germline ends. The germline V gene encodes CDR1 SQVTM and CDR2 ANQGSEA. The CDR3 length is 12 residues.

The chain employs TRBV5-6 and TRBJ1-5; D possibly corresponds to TRBD1 (6 bases). The V gene's germline CDR1 is SGHDT and CDR2 YYEEEE. The CDR3 has 14 amino acids. Trimming left V 0 bases short and J 5 bases short, with 9 bases between. In DNA form, the CDR3 reads TGTGCCAGCAGCTTGGAGGCAGGGGATCAGCCCCAGCATTTT. This gives the protein CASSLEAGDQPQHF.

The chain couples TRBV5-5 to TRBJ1-2; TRBD1 might be the D (5 bases). The CDR3 totals 13 residues. Germline V gene lookup returns CDR1 SGHKS and CDR2 YYEKEE (reference sequence). V was cut by 2 bases and J by 8 bases, with 13 bases left in between. The CDR3 DNA reads TGTGCCAGCAGCTTAGGGACTTTGGAGGGCTACACCTTC. This codes for CASSLGTLEGYTF.

This chain joins TRBV18 and TRBJ2-5; the D gene is possibly TRBD1 (7 bases). The V gene lost 6 bases and the J gene lost 5 bases, with 16 bases spanning the gap. The CDR3 length is 14 residues. Germline CDR1 KGHSH, CDR2 LQKENI. In DNA, the CDR3 is TGTGCCAGCTCGTTTTACAGGGGACTCGAGACCCAGTACTTC. Protein product: CASSFYRGLETQYF.

The gene calls are TRBV19 and TRBJ1-3; possible D gene TRBD1, 6 bases. The V gene's germline CDR1 is LNHDA and CDR2 SQIVND (reference sequence). The length of the CDR3 is 12 residues. The ends were cut back, 3 bases at V and 9 bases at J, with 9 bases in the middle. The CDR3 region has the DNA TGTGCCAGTAGTATTCAGGGGCTCACCATATATTTT. It encodes CASSIQGLTIYF.

The chain carries TRBV9 and TRBJ2-3; D ambiguous. V lost 0 bases and J 2 bases, leaving 10 bases between the germline ends. This CDR3 is 15 amino acids long. CDR1 is SGDLS, CDR2 YYNGEE, per germline. The CDR3 here is CASSVGDFYTDTQYF. The CDR3 DNA follows: TGTGCCAGCAGCGTAGGTGACTTTTACACAGATACGCAGTATTTT.

The chain is built from TRBV7-3 and TRBJ2-1, with D possibly being TRBD1 or TRBD2 (5 bases each). From germline, CDR1 is SGHTA and CDR2 FQGTGA. The CDR3 has 16 residues. Trimming stripped 4 bases from V and 0 bases from J, with 13 bases between. The CDR3 sequence is CASSSPGAGSYNEQFF. The DNA for the CDR3 is TGTGCCAGCAGCTCCCCCGGGGCGGGCTCCTACAATGAGCAGTTCTTC.

J is TRBJ1-2 and V is TRBV27; D remains ambiguous. The CDR3 totals 14 residues. Germline V gene lookup returns CDR1 MNHEY and CDR2 SMNVEV (reference sequence). Trimming took 3 bases from V and 5 from J, leaving 13 bases between them. The CDR3 coding sequence is TGTGCCAGCAGTTTTTCGGGAGGTGTTTATGGCTACACCTTC. Encoded protein: CASSFSGGVYGYTF.

The rearrangement joins TRBV10-3 to TRBJ2-7; no definite D call. This CDR3 spans 12 amino acids. Deletions cut 3 bases from V and 1 base from J, with 4 bases between. CDR1 ENHRY and CDR2 SYGVKD come from the germline V gene. The CDR3 coding sequence is TGTGCCATCAGTGAAGCTTCCTACGAGCAGTACTTC. It codes for CAISEASYEQYF.

The chain employs TRBV6-6 and TRBJ1-2; 8 nucleotides agree with TRBD1. J gave up 4 bases and V 6 bases, and 7 bases lay outside the gene matches. CDR1 and CDR2 from the germline V gene are MNHNY and SVGAGI (reference sequence). The CDR3 loop spans 14 amino acids. The CDR3 nucleotides are TGTGCCAGCAGGCCGACCGGGACAGGCTATGGCTACACCTTC. It specifies CASRPTGTGYGYTF.

CDR3 sequence (DNA): TGTGCCAGCAGCACCCACAGGGGCCCAGGGACAGATACGCAGTATTTT. Encoded protein: CASSTHRGPGTDTQYF. The rearrangement links TRBV9 to TRBJ2-3; the match to TRBD1 covers 7 bases. The trim removed 4 bases at V and 3 bases at J, leaving 11 bases unmatched. The germline gives CDR1 SGDLS, CDR2 YYNGEE. The CDR3 has 16 residues.

The gene calls are TRBV15 and TRBJ1-4; 11 nucleotides align to TRBD1. The CDR3 has 16 amino acids. Germline V gene data show CDR1 as LNHNV and CDR2 as YYDKDF (reference sequence). Unmatched junction bases numbered 10, after V lost 5 bases and J lost 8 bases. CDR3 sequence (DNA): TGTGCCACCAGCCGAACACGGACAGGGGGCTGGGAAAAACTGTTTTTT. This translates into CATSRTRTGGWEKLFF. The whole variable domain, filled in from reference TRBV15 and TRBJ1-4, reads DAMVIQNPRYQVTQFGKPVTLSCSQTLNHNVMYWYQQKSSQAPKLLFHYYDKDFNNEADTPDNFQSRRPNTSFCFLDIRSPGLGDTAMYLCATSRTRTGGWEKLFFGSGTQLSVL.

The chain carries TRBV28 and TRBJ2-2; D is unresolved. Germline CDR1 reads MDHEN; CDR2 reads SYDVKM. Trimming cost V 3 bases and J 1 base, with 18 bases left between them. CDR3 length: 18 residues. Written as DNA, the CDR3 is TGTGCCAGCAGTTTTTCCTACGTATCCGGGCTGAACACCGGGGAGCTGTTTTTT. This gives the protein CASSFSYVSGLNTGELFF.

The chain links TRBV11-2 to TRBJ1-4; 10 nucleotides line up with TRBD1. In germline, CDR1 is SGHAT, CDR2 FQNNGV. The CDR3 is 14 residues long. After removal of 5 bases from V and 7 bases from J, the junction contained 4 bases not matched to a gene. The CDR3 DNA reads as TGTGCCAGCAGCCCAGGGACAGGGGTTGAAAAACTGTTTTTT. Protein: CASSPGTGVEKLFF.

This chain uses TRBV21-1 with TRBJ2-7; the DNA was not used to check the table's D call, TRBD1. TRBV21-1 is recorded as a pseudogene. The CDR3 consists of 13 residues. CDR3 bases: TGTGCCAGCAGCAACCCAGGGTCCCACGAGCAGTACTTC. Its translation is CASSNPGSHEQYF.

The chain links TRBV7-3 to TRBJ2-2, with a weak D call TRBD2 (5 bases). CDR1 and CDR2 (germline): SGHTA, FQGTGA. CDR3 length: 16 amino acids. V lost 5 bases to trimming and J lost 0 bases, with 13 bases between them. DNA for the CDR3: TGTGCCAGCAGCCCCTTCAGCGGATCGAACACCGGGGAGCTGTTTTTT. Protein: CASSPFSGSNTGELFF.